This T cell receptor beta chain is drawn from a study of regulatory T cells in long-lasting Graves disease. Whole-study context: Over 5 years of antithyroid drugs plus positive TSH receptor antibodies defined persistent Graves' disease.

This clonotype turned up a few times. Its antigen is currently unknown. The time point denotes: persistent/refractory GD, antithyroid drugs over 5 years with positive TRAb. Making the TCR library involved RNA that had been extracted from PBMCs. Construction of TCR beta libraries relied on iRepertoire HTBI primers and on Arm-PCR targeting CDR3 regions. TCRdb itself ran the multiplex PCR reads through MiXCR, one entry per CDR3 protein. Among a few hundred thousand distinct CDR3 sequences, 20% to 25% were seen once, and the ten largest hold more than 6%. Study-level findings and limits: Thyroid tissue was not studied; only peripheral blood was.

The receptor was isolated from a female donor with Graves disease. The sample consisted of peripheral blood mononuclear cells (PBMCs), taken when the disease was refractory, from a patient treated with antithyroid drugs.

The CDR3 nucleotides read TGTGCCAGTAACGACAGGGGGCTGACTGATGGCTACACCTTC. Its translation is CASNDRGLTDGYTF. The J gene is TRBJ1-2, the V gene TRBV19; TRBD1 matches 10 bases. Trimming cost V 7 bases and J 6 bases; bases outside gene matches: 8. The CDR3 length is 14 residues. CDR1 LNHDA and CDR2 SQIVND come from the germline V gene (reference sequence).